These 18 T cell receptor beta chains were sequenced from one sample in a study of STAT3 mutations in large granular lymphocyte leukemia. General observations from the study: Every T-LGLL patient had at least one immunodominant TCRbeta clonotype.

No antigens are known for them. This table comes from immunoSEQ multiplex PCR, and its TCRdb copy is limited to in-frame clones, with some not included. The sample lists over 3,500 clones, 82% occurring once. Source material: peripheral blood mononuclear cells. These receptors were taken from a boy between 10 and 17 years old with T-cell large granular lymphocyte leukemia. Some clones in this sample may be carry-over from other donors' samples.

V gene TRBV7-9 combines with J gene TRBJ2-7; D gene ambiguous. Germline loops: CDR1 SEHNR, CDR2 FQNEAQ (reference sequence). There are 13 residues in the CDR3. The V and J ends lost 3 bases and 1 base respectively, with 7 bases between them. CDR3 residues: CASSLPGSYEQYF. The CDR3 nucleotides read TGTGCCAGCAGCTTGCCAGGTTCCTACGAGCAGTACTTC.

CDR3 amino acids: CASSLLLAGLQETQYF. CDR3 nucleotides: TGCGCCAGCAGCTTGCTACTAGCGGGGTTACAAGAGACCCAGTACTTC. This chain joins TRBV5-1 and TRBJ2-5; 10 bases map to TRBD2. The CDR3 has 16 amino acids. With V trimmed by 1 base and J by 2 bases, 5 bases remained unmatched. Germline loops: CDR1 SGHRS, CDR2 YFSETQ.

V is TRBV5-4 and J is TRBJ2-3, with a tentative D call TRBD1 (6 bases). CDR3 size: 12 residues. Germline V gives CDR1 SGHNT, CDR2 YYREEE (reference sequence). V was trimmed by 6 bases and J by 2 bases, leaving 7 bases between them. The CDR3 loop is CASKGDTDTQYF. As DNA, the CDR3 is TGTGCCAGCAAGGGGGACACAGATACGCAGTATTTT.

This clone has just a few counts. The gene calls are TRBV5-1 and TRBJ2-1; maybe TRBD1 (6 bases). Germline-derived CDR1 and CDR2 are SGHRS and YFSETQ. V lost 5 bases and J 7 bases, leaving 19 bases between the germline ends. The CDR3 covers 15 residues. This chain's CDR3 is CASSYDPGTLNEQFF. The DNA of the CDR3 is TGCGCCAGCAGTTACGATCCCGGGACATTAAATGAGCAGTTCTTC. The variable domain in full, with the rest retrieved from reference TRBV5-1 and TRBJ2-1, is KAGVTQTPRYLIKTRGQQVTLSCSPISGHRSVSWYQQTPGQGLQFLFEYFSETQRNKGNFPGRFSGRQFSNSRSEMNVSTLELGDSALYLCASSYDPGTLNEQFFGPGTRLTVL.

The V gene is TRBV5-1, the J gene TRBJ2-7; no definite D call. The length of the CDR3 is 11 residues. With 4 bases removed from V and 6 bases from J, the gap between germline ends came to 8 bases. The germline gives CDR1 SGHRS, CDR2 YFSETQ. CDR3 sequence reads: CASSRNAEQYF. CDR3 nucleotides: TGCGCCAGCAGCCGCAATGCCGAGCAGTACTTC.

The CDR3: CAWSTRTGGGYEQYF. The CDR3 coding sequence is TGTGCCTGGAGTACCCGGACAGGGGGCGGTTACGAGCAGTACTTC. The chain couples TRBV30 to TRBJ2-7, with 11 bases fitting TRBD1. The CDR3 spans 15 residues. Unmatched junction bases numbered 7, after V lost 2 bases and J lost 4 bases. Germline V gives CDR1 GTSNPN, CDR2 SVGIG (reference sequence).

This clone was detected only a few times. The CDR3 bases are TGCAGTGCTAGGGGACTTTACGAGCAGTACTTC. Its translation is CSARGLYEQYF. The gene calls are TRBV20-1 and TRBJ2-7; D perhaps matches TRBD2 (6 bases). CDR3 length: 11 residues. Germline CDR1 and CDR2: DFQATT and SNEGSKA (reference sequence). V was shortened by 3 bases and J by 4 bases, with 7 bases between the two germline ends.

This sequence joins TRBV27 and TRBJ1-6, with 8 bases matching TRBD1. The length of the CDR3 is 13 residues. V shed 4 bases, J shed 12 bases, and the junction held 5 bases outside the gene matches. In germline, CDR1 is MNHEY, CDR2 SMNVEV (reference sequence). CDR3 in DNA: TGTGCCAGCAGTTCCATAACAGGGGGACCCCTCCACTTT. Protein sequence: CASSSITGGPLHF.

The chain links TRBV30 to TRBJ2-2; TRBD1 aligns across 8 bases. The length of the CDR3 is 16 residues. Germline loops: CDR1 GTSNPN, CDR2 SVGIG (reference sequence). V trimming: 4 bases; J trimming: 5 bases; junction bases outside the gene matches: 12. The CDR3 here is CAWTYDRGLETGELFF. The CDR3 DNA follows: TGTGCCTGGACCTACGACAGGGGCCTGGAGACCGGGGAGCTGTTTTTT. The variable domain in full, completed from reference TRBV30 and TRBJ2-2, reads SQTIHQWPATLVQPVGSPLSLECTVEGTSNPNLYWYRQAAGRGLQLLFYSVGIGQISSEVPQNLSASRPQDRQFILSSKKLLLSDSGFYLCAWTYDRGLETGELFFGEGSRLTVL.

The chain combines TRBV7-8 with TRBJ1-5; TRBD1 agrees at 8 bases. The germline V gene encodes CDR1 SGHVS and CDR2 FQNEAQ. V shed 1 base and J 7 bases; nucleotides not matched to a gene: 9. The CDR3 is made up of 16 amino acids. This chain's CDR3 is CASSLGGQGHGQPQHF. The CDR3 nucleotides are TGTGCCAGCAGCTTAGGTGGACAGGGACACGGGCAGCCCCAGCATTTT.

The genes are TRBV5-6 and TRBJ1-1, with TRBD1 as a possible D gene (5 bases). The V and J ends lost 4 bases and 6 bases respectively, with 16 bases between them. CDR3 length: 14 residues. CDR1 and CDR2 from the germline V gene are SGHDT and YYEEEE. The CDR3 spells CASSPSGAFAEAFF. The CDR3 nucleotides read TGTGCCAGCAGCCCGAGCGGGGCTTTCGCTGAAGCTTTCTTT.

This clone appeared a few times. The genes are TRBV4-1 and TRBJ1-2, with TRBD1 as a possible D gene (6 bases). The V gene lost 6 bases and the J gene lost 6 bases, with 14 bases spanning the gap. The length of the CDR3 is 13 residues. Germline V gene data show CDR1 as MGHRA and CDR2 as YSYEKL. CDR3 in amino acids: CASRPTGKNGYTF. CDR3 in DNA: TGCGCCAGCAGACCCACAGGGAAGAATGGCTACACCTTC.

This chain links TRBV5-4 with TRBJ1-2; a weak D match, TRBD1 (5 bases). The germline V gene has CDR1 SGHNT and CDR2 YYREEE (reference sequence). The CDR3 runs 13 residues. Deletions cut 0 bases from V and 4 bases from J, with 7 bases between. The CDR3 nucleotides are TGTGCCAGCAGCTTGGACAGGCTCTATGGCTACACCTTC. Its protein is CASSLDRLYGYTF.

V and J are TRBV19 and TRBJ1-5; D is uncertain. With 3 bases removed from V and 0 bases from J, the gap between germline ends came to 9 bases. The germline V gene encodes CDR1 LNHDA and CDR2 SQIVND (reference sequence). CDR3 length equals 15 residues. CDR3 sequence (DNA): TGTGCCAGTAGTATCTCAGTGAATAGCAATCAGCCCCAGCATTTT. Translating gives CASSISVNSNQPQHF.

The chain carries TRBV5-4 and TRBJ1-1, with 8 nucleotides matching TRBD1. Germline V gene sequence: CDR1 SGHNT, CDR2 YYREEE (reference sequence). CDR3 length: 15 amino acids. J lost 3 bases, V lost 6 bases, and 10 bases had no gene match. The CDR3 reads CASTSKDRVDTEAFF. CDR3 sequence (DNA): TGTGCCAGCACTTCCAAGGACAGGGTAGACACTGAAGCTTTCTTT.

The CDR3 DNA sequence: TGTGCCAGCAGTTACACTAGATCCTACGAGCAGTACTTC. Its protein is CASSYTRSYEQYF. This chain connects TRBV6-5 to TRBJ2-7; maybe TRBD2 (5 bases). Trimming stripped 2 bases from V and 1 base from J, with 6 bases between. This CDR3 comprises 13 residues. CDR1 is MNHEY, CDR2 SVGAGI, per germline.

The J gene is TRBJ2-7, the V gene TRBV13, with 7 bases that match TRBD1. V trimming: 6 bases; J trimming: 0 bases; junction bases outside the gene matches: 5. CDR1 is PRHDT and CDR2 is FYEKMQ in the germline V gene (reference sequence). This CDR3 has 14 residues. The CDR3 coding sequence is TGTGCCAGCAGATCCGGGACAGCCTCCTACGAGCAGTACTTC. Residues: CASRSGTASYEQYF.

The rearrangement joins TRBV5-1 to TRBJ1-3; D call uncertain. The ends were cut back, 5 bases at V and 0 bases at J, with 9 bases in the middle. This CDR3 is 14 amino acids long. Germline V gives CDR1 SGHRS, CDR2 YFSETQ. CDR3 loop: CASRAAVSGNTIYF. The CDR3 coding sequence is TGCGCCAGCAGGGCAGCGGTCTCTGGAAACACCATATATTTT.